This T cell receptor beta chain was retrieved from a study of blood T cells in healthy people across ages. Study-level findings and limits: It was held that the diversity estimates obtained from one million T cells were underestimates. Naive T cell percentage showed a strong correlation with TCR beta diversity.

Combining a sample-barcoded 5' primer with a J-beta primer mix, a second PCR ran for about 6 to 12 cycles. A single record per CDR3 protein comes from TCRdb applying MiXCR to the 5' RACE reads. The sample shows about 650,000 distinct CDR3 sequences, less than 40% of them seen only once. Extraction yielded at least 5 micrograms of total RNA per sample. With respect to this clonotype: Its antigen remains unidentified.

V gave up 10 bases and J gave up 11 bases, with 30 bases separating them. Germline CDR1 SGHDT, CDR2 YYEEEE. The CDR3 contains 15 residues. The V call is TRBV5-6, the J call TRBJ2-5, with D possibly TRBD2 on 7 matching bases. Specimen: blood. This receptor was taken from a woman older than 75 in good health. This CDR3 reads CAGLNRGAGHNEQYF. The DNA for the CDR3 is TGTGCCGGCCTGAACCGGGGGGCGGGTCACAATGAGCAGTACTTC.